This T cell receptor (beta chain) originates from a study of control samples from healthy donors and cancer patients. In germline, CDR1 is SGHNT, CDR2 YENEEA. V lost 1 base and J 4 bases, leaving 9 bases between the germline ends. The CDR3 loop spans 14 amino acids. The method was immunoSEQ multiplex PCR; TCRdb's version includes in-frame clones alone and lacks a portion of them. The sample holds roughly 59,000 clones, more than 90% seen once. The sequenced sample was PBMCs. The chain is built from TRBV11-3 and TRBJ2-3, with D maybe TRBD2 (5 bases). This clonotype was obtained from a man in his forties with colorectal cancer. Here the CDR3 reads CASSLGRGSDTQYF. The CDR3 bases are TGTGCCAGCAGCTTAGGTCGGGGTTCAGATACGCAGTATTTT.